Each of the 19 T cell receptor beta chains below was sequenced from the same sample in a study of beta chain features in type 1 diabetes. Expressed TCRB transcripts were sequenced because the isolated RNA had all been reverse transcribed beforehand. Libraries were prepared by immunoSEQ multiplex PCR; TCRdb keeps only in-frame clonotypes and omits some of them. The sample contains 400,000 to 450,000 clones, approximately 15% of which appear only once. The sequencing sample was made of naive CD4+ T cells from blood. These receptors all stem from a young man in good health.

This clone has more than one count but fewer than ten. The chain recombines TRBV7-8 with TRBJ1-5, with a possible D match to TRBD1 (6 bases). The CDR3 has 17 amino acids. V was cut by 5 bases and J by 2 bases, with 19 bases left in between. Germline CDR1 is SGHVS and CDR2 is FQNEAQ. CDR3 bases: TGTGCCAGCAGCCCTGGGTACAGGGTACAGCGCAATCAGCCCCAGCATTTT. Translation: CASSPGYRVQRNQPQHF.

V gene TRBV5-4 combines with J gene TRBJ1-2; 9 positions match TRBD1. The CDR3 runs 16 residues. The V segment lost 4 bases and the J segment 5 bases; nucleotides outside the gene matches: 12. Germline CDR1 is SGHNT and CDR2 is YYREEE (reference sequence). The CDR3 protein is CASSRNGQGFLYGYTF. In nucleotides, the CDR3 is TGTGCCAGCAGCCGAAATGGACAGGGGTTCCTATATGGCTACACCTTC. Combining the CDR3 with reference TRBV5-4 and TRBJ1-2 gives the whole variable domain ETGVTQSPTHLIKTRGQQVTLRCSSQSGHNTVSWYQQALGQGPQFIFQYYREEENGRGNFPPRFSGLQFPNYSSELNVNALELDDSALYLCASSRNGQGFLYGYTFGSGTRLTVV.

This clone was observed a few times. The chain employs TRBV28 and TRBJ2-5, with TRBD1 identical over 10 bases. CDR3 size: 15 residues. Germline V CDR1 and CDR2: MDHEN, SYDVKM. J gave up 5 bases and V 2 bases, and 5 bases lay outside the gene matches. The CDR3 region is CASSLTTGGMETQYF. The CDR3 DNA follows: TGTGCCAGCAGTTTAACGACAGGGGGCATGGAGACCCAGTACTTC.

This clone was detected only a few times. The chain uses TRBV9 and TRBJ2-7; 7 nucleotides line up with TRBD2. V lost 2 bases, J lost 2 bases, and 7 bases stayed unmatched. The V gene's germline CDR1 is SGDLS and CDR2 YYNGEE. The CDR3 has 15 amino acids. CDR3 loop: CASSVGPSGTYEQYF. The CDR3 DNA reads as TGTGCCAGCAGCGTTGGCCCTAGCGGAACCTACGAGCAGTACTTC.

This clone has more than one count but fewer than ten. The sample contains more than one DNA sequence encoding this CDR3. The chain has TRBV2 and TRBJ2-5; the D gene could be TRBD1 or TRBD2 (5 bases each). Germline lookup yields CDR1 SNHLY and CDR2 FYNNEI. V lost 6 bases and J 5 bases, leaving 7 bases between the germline ends. This CDR3 comprises 11 residues. CDR3 DNA: TGTGCCAGCAGAGAGGGGGAGACCCAGTACTTC. Protein: CASREGETQYF.

The rearrangement joins TRBV29-1 to TRBJ1-2, with 8 bases matching TRBD1. The J segment lost 4 bases and the V segment lost 3 bases, leaving 13 bases of the junction unmatched. The CDR3 loop spans 16 amino acids. Germline V gene data show CDR1 as SQVTM and CDR2 as ANQGSEA. CDR3 coding DNA: TGCAGCGTTGATGATCCGACAGGGGCTCGTAGCTATGGCTACACCTTC. It specifies CSVDDPTGARSYGYTF.

This clone was observed a handful of times. The chain links TRBV5-6 to TRBJ2-7; D call uncertain. This CDR3 spans 12 amino acids. Germline values: CDR1 SGHDT, CDR2 YYEEEE. V gave up 2 bases and J gave up 7 bases, with 10 bases separating them. The CDR3 DNA reads TGTGCCAGCAGCTTAAGGTCGAGTGAGCAGTACGTC. Its protein product is CASSLRSSEQYV.

The V call is TRBV9, the J call TRBJ2-3; D is unclear. The germline CDR1 and CDR2 sequences are SGDLS and YYNGEE. The germline V and J ends were trimmed by 3 bases and 0 bases, with 8 bases remaining between them. The CDR3 spans 14 residues. DNA for the CDR3: TGTGCCAGCAGCGAGTGGGAAAGCACAGATACGCAGTATTTT. This gives the protein CASSEWESTDTQYF.

V gene TRBV6-6 combines with J gene TRBJ2-5; D call uncertain. Germline values: CDR1 MNHNY, CDR2 SVGAGI (reference sequence). The CDR3 has 11 residues. V was clipped by 5 bases and J by 5 bases, with 6 bases between them. This CDR3 reads CASSEWETQYF. The CDR3 bases are TGTGCCAGCAGTGAATGGGAGACCCAGTACTTC.

The J gene is TRBJ1-2, the V gene TRBV5-6; the D gene is possibly TRBD1 (5 bases). The CDR3 length is 16 residues. CDR1 and CDR2 (germline): SGHDT, YYEEEE. The ends were cut back, 2 bases at V and 2 bases at J, with 16 bases in the middle. The CDR3 sequence: CASSLRVGTGNYGYTF. The CDR3 DNA follows: TGTGCCAGCAGCTTACGTGTCGGGACGGGAAACTATGGCTACACCTTC.

The rearrangement links TRBV7-2 to TRBJ2-3; tentatively, D is TRBD1 (6 bases). CDR3 size: 15 residues. Per germline, CDR1 SGHTA and CDR2 FQGNSA. V was trimmed by 3 bases and J by 2 bases, leaving 12 bases between them. As DNA, the CDR3 is TGTGCCAGCAGCTTTTGGGACATACTCACAGATACGCAGTATTTT. This sequence encodes CASSFWDILTDTQYF.

CDR3 sequence reads: CAISEGGIQETQYF. CDR3 bases: TGTGCCATCAGTGAAGGAGGTATACAAGAGACCCAGTACTTC. The V gene is TRBV10-3, the J gene TRBJ2-5; D is perhaps TRBD2 (5 bases). The CDR3 has 14 amino acids. Per germline, CDR1 ENHRY and CDR2 SYGVKD. V shed 3 bases and J shed 2 bases, with 10 bases lying between them.

This chain connects TRBV7-9 to TRBJ1-1; D gene uncertain. Germline CDR1 reads SEHNR; CDR2 reads FQNEAQ (reference sequence). The CDR3 length is 13 residues. Trimming removed 3 bases from V and 4 bases from J, with 9 bases in between. Here the CDR3 reads CASSLNIGTEAFF. The CDR3 bases are TGTGCCAGCAGCTTGAATATTGGCACTGAAGCTTTCTTT.

In this sample, this clone turned up a few times. V usage is TRBV7-9 and J usage is TRBJ2-1; 7 nucleotides match TRBD2. Germline CDR1 and CDR2: SEHNR and FQNEAQ (reference sequence). Germline trimming cut 3 bases from V and 2 bases from J; bases unmatched to any gene: 1. The CDR3 has 14 amino acids. CDR3 loop: CASSFGLAYNEQFF. The CDR3, as DNA: TGTGCCAGCAGCTTCGGACTAGCCTACAATGAGCAGTTCTTC.

This clone was seen more than once but under ten times. The CDR3 bases are TGTGCCAGCAGCTTGACAGGGGGCGCGTCACAGACCCAGTACTTC. Encoded protein: CASSLTGGASQTQYF. The V gene is TRBV7-9, the J gene TRBJ2-5; 10 bases are a match to TRBD1. Trimming at V came to 3 bases and at J to 6 bases, leaving 7 bases not matched to a gene. Germline assignment: CDR1 SEHNR and CDR2 FQNEAQ (reference sequence). This CDR3 has 15 residues. The full variable domain, in which reference TRBV7-9 and TRBJ2-5 provide the parts outside the CDR3, is DTGVSQNPRHKITKRGQNVTFRCDPISEHNRLYWYRQTLGQGPEFLTYFQNEAQLEKSRLLSDRFSAERPKGSFSTLEIQRTEQGDSAMYLCASSLTGGASQTQYFGPGTRLLVL.

This clone was detected only a few times. The chain carries TRBV6-1 and TRBJ2-7; unclear D gene. The CDR3 extends over 13 amino acids. V was clipped by 6 bases and J by 1 base, with 10 bases between them. CDR1 MNHNS and CDR2 SASEGT come from the germline V gene. The CDR3 sequence: CASRLRLSYEQYF. The CDR3 DNA sequence: TGTGCCAGCAGATTACGGCTATCCTACGAGCAGTACTTC.

The sample holds a few counts of this clone. V gene TRBV7-2 combines with J gene TRBJ2-3; the match to TRBD1 covers 7 bases. V dropped 5 bases and J dropped 5; count of bases not matched to a gene: 7. The CDR3 length is 14 residues. Germline V CDR1 and CDR2: SGHTA, FQGNSA. The DNA of the CDR3 is TGTGCCAGCAGCCGACAGGGCTCATTAGATACGCAGTATTTT. As protein: CASSRQGSLDTQYF.

There are a few counts of this clone. This chain's CDR3 is CASSTGRRQETQYF. CDR3 coding DNA: TGTGCCAGTAGTACCGGCCGGAGACAAGAGACCCAGTACTTC. V usage is TRBV19 and J usage is TRBJ2-5; D gene uncertain. From germline, CDR1 is LNHDA and CDR2 SQIVND (reference sequence). V dropped 4 bases and J dropped 2 bases, with 11 bases sitting between them. There are 14 residues in the CDR3.

The chain has TRBV25-1 and TRBJ2-1, with D uncertain. V lost 3 bases to trimming and J lost 0 bases, with 9 bases between them. Germline CDR1 MGHDK, CDR2 SYGVNS. The CDR3 sequence is 15 residues long. The CDR3 bases are TGTGCCAGCAGTGACTCGGTACTCTCCTACAATGAGCAGTTCTTC. It codes for CASSDSVLSYNEQFF.